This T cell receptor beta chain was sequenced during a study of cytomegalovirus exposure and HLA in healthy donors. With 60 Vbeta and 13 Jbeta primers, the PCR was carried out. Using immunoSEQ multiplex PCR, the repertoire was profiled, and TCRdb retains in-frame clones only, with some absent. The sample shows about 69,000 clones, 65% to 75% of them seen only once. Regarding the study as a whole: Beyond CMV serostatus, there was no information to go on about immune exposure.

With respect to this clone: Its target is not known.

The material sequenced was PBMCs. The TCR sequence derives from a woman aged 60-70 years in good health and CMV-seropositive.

CDR3 DNA sequence: TGTGCCAGCAGTGTTTTCTCAGGGGGCAATGGCTACACCTTC. It is translated as CASSVFSGGNGYTF. The chain couples TRBV2 to TRBJ1-2; 8 nucleotides line up with TRBD1. CDR1 is SNHLY, CDR2 FYNNEI, per germline. V shed 4 bases and J 6 bases; nucleotides not matched to a gene: 7. This CDR3 has 14 amino acids. The complete variable domain, with remaining parts taken from reference TRBV2 and TRBJ1-2, reads EPEVTQTPSHQVTQMGQEVILRCVPISNHLYFYWYRQILGQKVEFLVSFYNNEISEKSEIFDDQFSVERPDGSNFTLKIRSTKLEDSAMYFCASSVFSGGNGYTFGSGTRLTVV.